This entry lists 12 T cell receptor beta chains sequenced from one sample in a study. Clones were read by immunoSEQ multiplex PCR, and TCRdb kept only the in-frame ones, dropping some. The table shows some 70,000 clones, with just under 95% occurring only once. The material sequenced was PBMCs. These receptors were collected from a middle-aged man with rheumatoid arthritis.

The CDR3 spells CASSLRGGSTEAFF. In nucleotides, the CDR3 is TGTGCCAGCAGCCTCAGGGGTGGGTCCACTGAAGCTTTCTTT. The J gene is TRBJ1-1, the V gene TRBV7-3; D might be TRBD1 (6 bases). CDR1 SGHTA and CDR2 FQGTGA come from the germline V gene. V lost 5 bases, J lost 4 bases, and 14 bases lay in between. The CDR3 has 14 residues. Complete variable domain (other parts from reference TRBV7-3 and TRBJ1-1): GAGVSQTPSNKVTEKGKYVELRCDPISGHTALYWYRQSLGQGPEFLIYFQGTGAADDSGLPNDRFFAVRPEGSVSTLKIQRTERGDSAVYLCASSLRGGSTEAFFGQGTRLTVV.

CDR3 sequence reads: CASSPRSYTDTQYF. The CDR3 DNA follows: TGTGCCAGCAGCCCCCGATCGTACACAGATACGCAGTATTTT. The chain links TRBV7-6 to TRBJ2-3; D call uncertain. V was clipped by 5 bases and J by 2 bases, with 11 bases between them. The V gene's germline CDR1 is SGHVS and CDR2 FNYEAQ. This CDR3 region has 14 residues.

In its sample, this clone was seen once. This sequence joins TRBV29-1 and TRBJ1-1; 7 bases match TRBD1. Per the germline V gene, CDR1 is SQVTM and CDR2 is ANQGSEA. The CDR3 has 14 residues. V trimming: 4 bases; J trimming: 2 bases; junction bases outside the gene matches: 7. CDR3 residues: CSVGGWDRNTEAFF. In DNA form, the CDR3 reads TGCAGCGTTGGGGGGTGGGACAGAAACACTGAAGCTTTCTTT.

In nucleotides, the CDR3 is TGTGCCACCAGCAGAGATCTCTACGAGCAGTACTTC. It yields the protein CATSRDLYEQYF. The chain is built from TRBV15 and TRBJ2-7; D not resolved. Germline-derived CDR1 and CDR2 are LNHNV and YYDKDF (reference sequence). V dropped 0 bases and J dropped 3 bases, with 3 bases sitting between them. The CDR3 is made up of 12 amino acids.

V gene TRBV19 combines with J gene TRBJ1-1, with a weak D call TRBD1 (5 bases). V was cut by 4 bases and J by 0 bases, with 9 bases left in between. The germline gives CDR1 LNHDA, CDR2 SQIVND (reference sequence). The CDR3 has 14 residues. CDR3 amino acids: CASSKGLLNTEAFF. The DNA of the CDR3 is TGTGCCAGTAGTAAGGGACTTCTGAACACTGAAGCTTTCTTT.

The chain couples TRBV6-6 to TRBJ1-2; D is possibly TRBD1 (5 bases). Germline loops: CDR1 MNHNY, CDR2 SVGAGI (reference sequence). The CDR3 totals 15 residues. Trimming left V 6 bases short and J 4 bases short, with 18 bases between. The chain's CDR3 is CASSLRGDWGYGYTF. The CDR3 DNA is TGTGCCAGCAGCTTAAGAGGGGATTGGGGCTATGGCTACACCTTC.

In its sample, this clone was seen a few times. The chain carries TRBV25-1 and TRBJ1-3; no clear D. V lost 6 bases to trimming and J lost 3 bases, with 6 bases between them. This CDR3 spans 12 amino acids. Germline V gene data show CDR1 as MGHDK and CDR2 as SYGVNS. The CDR3 DNA follows: TGTGCCAGCAGGGGAGTTGGAAACACCATATATTTT. It translates to CASRGVGNTIYF.

In DNA form, the CDR3 reads TGTGCCAGCAGTAAACTGGGACTAGCGGGAGATACGCAGTATTTT. The encoded protein is CASSKLGLAGDTQYF. The gene calls are TRBV27 and TRBJ2-3, with 12 bases lining up with TRBD2. V was pared by 5 bases and J by 5 bases, with 5 bases of the junction left unmatched. The germline V gene encodes CDR1 MNHEY and CDR2 SMNVEV (reference sequence). This CDR3 has 15 residues.

This clone is a singleton in its sample. This rearrangement joins TRBV7-2 to TRBJ1-6; 7 bases agree with TRBD1. With V trimmed by 5 bases and J by 4 bases, 5 bases remained unmatched. The CDR3 runs 15 residues. CDR1 and CDR2 (germline): SGHTA, FQGNSA. The CDR3 DNA reads TGTGCCAGCAGCCCCGGGACAGCTTATAATTCACCCCTCCACTTT. Protein sequence: CASSPGTAYNSPLHF.

The J gene is TRBJ1-1, the V gene TRBV27; weak D call: TRBD1 (6 bases). The CDR3 covers 13 residues. Trimming shortened V by 8 bases and J by 5 bases, and 15 bases separated the two germline ends. From germline, CDR1 is MNHEY and CDR2 SMNVEV (reference sequence). CDR3 region: CASRQVGGTEAFF. CDR3 DNA: TGTGCCAGCCGCCAGGTAGGGGGGACTGAAGCTTTCTTT.

The chain uses TRBV27 and TRBJ1-2; tentatively, D is TRBD1 (6 bases). CDR3 length: 15 residues. V was shortened by 0 bases and J by 4 bases, with 12 bases between the two germline ends. CDR1 MNHEY and CDR2 SMNVEV come from the germline V gene (reference sequence). CDR3 region: CASSLSQGRRYGYTF. CDR3 nucleotides: TGTGCCAGCAGTTTATCACAGGGTAGACGCTATGGCTACACCTTC.

CDR3 sequence reads: CASSQAGETYEQYF. CDR3 nucleotide sequence: TGTGCCAGCAGCCAGGCCGGAGAGACCTACGAGCAGTACTTC. The rearrangement joins TRBV14 to TRBJ2-7, with D hard to call. V was trimmed by 3 bases and J by 2 bases, leaving 11 bases between them. The CDR3 spans 14 residues. Germline CDR1 reads SGHDN; CDR2 reads FVKESK.